This T cell receptor (beta chain) was identified during a study of cytomegalovirus exposure and HLA in healthy donors. General study results and limits: A classifier reportedly called cytomegalovirus status with high sensitivity and specificity. There were 150 or so TCR beta chains listed as cytomegalovirus-associated. There were some public TCRs occurring in many donors, but most TCR sequences were rare.

For this clone: Its specificity is not known.

Using immunoSEQ multiplex PCR, the repertoire was profiled, and TCRdb retains in-frame clones only, with some absent. The sample includes a few hundred thousand clones, 85% to 90% seen only once; the top ten take 0.92%. The donors were members of the 120-subject validation cohort (separate from the approximately 670-subject first cohort). There are 14 residues in the CDR3. V lost 4 bases to trimming and J lost 5 bases; unmatched junction nucleotides: 5. In germline, CDR1 is SGDLS, CDR2 YYNGEE. The clonotype comes from a woman under 30 in good health and CMV-seronegative. Sequences were obtained from PBMCs. The gene calls are TRBV9 and TRBJ1-4, with 7 bases matching TRBD1. The CDR3 bases are TGTGCCAGCAGCCCGGGACAGCTGAATGAAAAACTGTTTTTT. Its translation: CASSPGQLNEKLFF. The complete variable domain, with remaining parts taken from reference TRBV9 and TRBJ1-4, reads DSGVTQTPKHLITATGQRVTLRCSPRSGDLSVYWYQQSLDQGLQFLIQYYNGEERAKGNILERFSAQQFPDLHSELNLSSLELGDSALYFCASSPGQLNEKLFFGSGTQLSVL.